The TCR beta chain under discussion was sequenced for a study of blood T cell repertoires in COVID-19. Individuals drawn from 24 US areas were roughly 18 to 89 years old. Participants had their cohort set by participant-reported clinical history. Among Cohort 3 donors, those recovered had two negative PCRs, clearance, or symptom resolution. This table comes from immunoSEQ multiplex PCR, and its TCRdb copy is limited to in-frame clones, with some not included. The table lists about 480,000 clones, around 87% of them singletons. The V end lost 0 bases, the J end lost 4 bases, and 16 bases lay between the germline ends. The germline gives CDR1 GTSNPN, CDR2 SVGIG (reference sequence). The CDR3 extends over 15 amino acids.

The chain is built from TRBV30 and TRBJ2-7; D perhaps matches TRBD2 (7 bases). This sequence was found in a woman aged 40 to 49 who had recovered from COVID-19. Sequencing used PBMCs or T cells enriched from blood (not recorded which). Here the CDR3 reads CAWSVTGRAYYEQYF. For the CDR3, the DNA is TGTGCCTGGAGTGTAACAGGGAGGGCCTATTACGAGCAGTACTTC.